This T cell receptor beta chain was sequenced during a study of tumor-infiltrating lymphocytes in localized non-small cell lung cancer. Overall study: Some samples were collected after neoadjuvant chemotherapy; smokers, never-smokers and several histologies were included. General study results and limits: TCR sequencing covered a subset of patients with enough tissue.

Sequencing used immunoSEQ multiplex PCR; TCRdb keeps in-frame clones, though not all of them. The sample contains about 21,000 clones, nearly 80% of which appear only once. The germline gives CDR1 MGHRA, CDR2 YSYEKL. Trimming removed 1 base from V and 5 bases from J, with 14 bases in between. The CDR3 extends over 15 amino acids. A word on this clone: Antigen unknown.

Sequenced material: lung tumor tissue. The gene calls are TRBV4-1 and TRBJ2-5; the D is unclear. This clonotype was obtained from a human donor with non-small cell lung cancer. Here the CDR3 reads CASSQATTVSETQYF. The CDR3 DNA reads as TGCGCCAGCAGCCAAGCAACCACAGTTTCGGAGACCCAGTACTTC.